Listed below are T cell receptor beta chains from one sample, sequenced in a study of cytomegalovirus exposure and HLA in healthy donors. Profiled with immunoSEQ multiplex PCR; TCRdb holds only in-frame clones, not every one. The data hold over 85,000 clones, with around 90% observed a single time. The sequenced material came from PBMCs. These TCRs come from a woman between 18 and 29 years old in good health and CMV-seronegative. The CDR3 runs from the conserved cysteine through the conserved F or W. The order of the fields is V gene, D gene, clone size, CDR3 length, J gene, CDR3 protein, CDR3 DNA. D genes are given only for firm matches. Expanded clones are given a class, and other clones once, few, many or no size at all.

>TRBV4-2|-|-|16|TRBJ2-7
CASSQLLLRGTYEQYF
TGTGCCAGCAGCCAACTCCTCCTACGGGGGACCTACGAGCAGTACTTC
>TRBV4-3|TRBD1|-|13|TRBJ1-2
CASSQVTGVGYTF
TGCGCCAGCAGCCAAGTTACAGGGGTTGGCTACACCTTC
>TRBV28|-|-|15|TRBJ1-4
CASSLGGVWGEKLFF
TGTGCCAGCAGTTTAGGCGGGGTTTGGGGAGAAAAACTGTTTTTT
>TRBV28|TRBD1|-|15|TRBJ1-6
CASSVVTGHGSPLHF
TGTGCCAGCAGTGTCGTGACAGGGCACGGTTCACCCCTCCACTTT
>TRBV6-5|-|-|15|TRBJ2-1
CASSARDISYNEQFF
TGTGCCAGCAGTGCCCGGGACATAAGTTACAATGAGCAGTTCTTC
>TRBV7-2|-|-|16|TRBJ1-5
CASSLGPAGADQPQHF
TGTGCCAGCAGCTTAGGGCCGGCAGGGGCGGATCAGCCCCAGCATTTT
>TRBV7-7|-|-|15|TRBJ2-1
CASSPLLGAYNEQFF
TGTGCTAGCAGCCCGCTCCTCGGGGCCTACAATGAGCAGTTCTTC
>TRBV4-1|-|-|12|TRBJ2-3
CASSPKYGTQYF
TGCGCCAGCAGCCCCAAATACGGTACGCAGTATTTT
>TRBV30|-|-|16|TRBJ2-1
CAWSPYGAGLYNEQFF
TGTGCCTGGAGTCCGTATGGTGCGGGCCTATACAATGAGCAGTTCTTC
>TRBV30|TRBD1|-|15|TRBJ1-1
CACEPGQGPNTEAFF
TGTGCTTGCGAACCGGGACAGGGACCGAACACTGAAGCTTTCTTT
>TRBV5-1|-|-|12|TRBJ2-5
CASSYDRETQYF
TGCGCCAGCAGCTATGACAGGGAGACCCAGTACTTC
>TRBV28|-|-|16|TRBJ1-2
CASSLSDGGAYYGYTF
TGTGCCAGCAGTTTATCTGATGGGGGCGCGTATTATGGCTACACCTTC
>TRBV10-1|-|-|15|TRBJ2-7
CASSEDPGSSYEQYF
TGCGCCAGCAGTGAGGACCCCGGGAGCTCCTACGAGCAGTACTTC
>TRBV7-6|TRBD1|-|13|TRBJ2-5
CASSMTGGETQYF
TGTGCCAGCAGCATGACAGGGGGAGAGACCCAGTACTTC
>TRBV5-1|-|once|14|TRBJ1-4
CASSPAVTNEKLFF
TGCGCCAGCAGCCCCGCGGTCACTAATGAAAAACTGTTTTTT
>TRBV7-2|-|-|16|TRBJ2-4
CASSYFGLLAKNIQYF
TGTGCCAGCAGCTATTTCGGACTTTTAGCCAAAAACATTCAGTACTTC
>TRBV4-3|-|few|16|TRBJ2-3
CASSRGLGAVADTQYF
TGCGCCAGCAGCCGCGGACTGGGGGCAGTAGCAGATACGCAGTATTTT
>TRBV18|TRBD1|-|15|TRBJ1-1
CASSPTGGMETEAFF
TGTGCCAGCTCACCGACAGGGGGAATGGAGACTGAAGCTTTCTTT
>TRBV19|TRBD2|-|18|TRBJ2-1
CASSPSLAGAALFDEQFF
TGTGCCAGTAGTCCTTCGCTAGCGGGGGCCGCCCTTTTTGATGAGCAGTTCTTC
>TRBV27|-|-|15|TRBJ1-1
CASTLGRGGNTEAFF
TGTGCCAGCACCCTCGGTAGGGGAGGGAACACTGAAGCTTTCTTT
>TRBV7-3|-|-|15|TRBJ1-3
CASSLLGGLGNTIYF
TGTGCCAGCAGCTTGCTCGGAGGGCTCGGGAACACCATATATTTT
>TRBV11-2|-|-|13|TRBJ2-7
CASSSRGNWEQYF
TGTGCCAGCAGTTCCAGGGGAAACTGGGAGCAGTACTTC
>TRBV27|TRBD1|-|14|TRBJ1-1
CASSYGTGATEAFF
TGTGCCAGCAGCTACGGGACAGGGGCCACTGAAGCTTTCTTT
>TRBV6-1|-|-|13|TRBJ2-2
CASSEVGSGELFF
TGTGCCAGCAGTGAAGTCGGGTCCGGGGAGCTGTTTTTT
>TRBV7-6|TRBD2|-|15|TRBJ2-2
CASSPGRGNTGELFF
TGTGCCAGCAGCCCGGGGAGGGGGAACACCGGGGAGCTGTTTTTT
>TRBV28|TRBD1|-|13|TRBJ1-1
CASSLQGGTEAFF
TGTGCCAGCAGTTTGCAGGGGGGCACTGAAGCTTTCTTT
>TRBV11-2|TRBD1|-|16|TRBJ2-1
CASSSPGQVFGNEQFF
TGTGCCAGCAGCTCTCCGGGACAGGTATTCGGCAATGAGCAGTTCTTC
>TRBV10-2|-|-|11|TRBJ2-5
CASSANFEQYF
TGCGCCAGCAGTGCTAACTTTGAACAGTACTTC
>TRBV7-9|-|-|13|TRBJ2-1
CASSLRRDNEQFF
TGTGCCAGCAGCCTGCGTCGGGATAATGAGCAGTTCTTC
>TRBV18|-|-|14|TRBJ1-5
CASRLTVGDQPQHF
TGTGCCAGCCGTTTAACAGTCGGGGATCAGCCCCAGCATTTT
>TRBV7-9|-|-|11|TRBJ2-3
CASRETDTQYF
TGTGCCAGCAGGGAGACAGATACGCAGTATTTT
>TRBV7-9|-|-|15|TRBJ2-7
CASSPPDSPSYEQYF
TGTGCCAGCAGCCCACCGGACAGCCCCTCCTACGAGCAGTACTTC
>TRBV5-1|-|-|16|TRBJ2-3
CASSLGRVSSSDTQYF
TGCGCCAGCAGCTTGGGGCGGGTCAGCAGCTCAGATACGCAGTATTTT
>TRBV5-1|TRBD1|-|15|TRBJ1-1
CASSKKPGQDTEAFF
TGCGCCAGCAGCAAAAAGCCGGGACAGGACACTGAAGCTTTCTTT
>TRBV29-1|-|-|14|TRBJ1-1
CSAAPPGTNTEAFF
TGCAGCGCCGCCCCTCCAGGGACAAACACTGAAGCTTTCTTT
>TRBV4-2|TRBD1|-|14|TRBJ2-7
CASSRGQGSYEQYF
TGTGCCAGCAGCCGAGGACAGGGGAGCTACGAGCAGTACTTC
>TRBV28|-|-|13|TRBJ1-1
CASRSRGNTEAFF
TGTGCCAGCAGGTCCAGGGGGAACACTGAAGCTTTCTTT
>TRBV5-6|-|few|17|TRBJ2-2
CASSLSSIRGLAGELFF
TGTGCCAGCAGCTTGTCGTCAATTAGGGGATTGGCCGGGGAGCTGTTTTTT
>TRBV6-1|-|-|14|TRBJ2-7
CASSARHPAYEQYF
TGTGCCAGCAGTGCGCGGCACCCCGCCTACGAGCAGTACTTC
>TRBV7-9|-|-|14|TRBJ2-2
CASSKTRGPGELFF
TGTGCCAGCAGTAAGACTAGGGGACCCGGGGAGCTGTTTTTT
>TRBV4-2|TRBD1|few|16|TRBJ2-7
CASSRQETGGSYEQYF
TGTGCCAGCAGCCGGCAAGAGACAGGGGGCTCCTACGAGCAGTACTTC
>TRBV27|TRBD1|-|14|TRBJ1-2
CASSLRGPGGGYTF
TGTGCCAGCAGTTTAAGGGGGCCCGGTGGTGGCTACACCTTC
>TRBV15|-|-|11|TRBJ2-3
CATSLQNTQYF
TGTGCCACCAGCCTACAGAATACGCAGTATTTT
>TRBV6-6|-|-|16|TRBJ2-1
CASSYSKTEGKHEQFF
TGTGCCAGCAGTTACTCGAAAACGGAGGGGAAGCATGAGCAGTTCTTC
>TRBV15|-|-|14|TRBJ2-1
CATSRDRGANEQFF
TGTGCCACCAGCAGAGATCGTGGGGCCAATGAGCAGTTCTTC
>TRBV11-2|TRBD1|-|17|TRBJ2-2
CASSLANRDRDTGELFF
TGTGCCAGCAGCTTAGCAAACCGGGACAGGGACACCGGGGAGCTGTTTTTT
>TRBV5-4|-|-|15|TRBJ2-3
CASSSSRTSTDTQYF
TGTGCCAGCAGCTCATCCAGGACTAGCACAGATACGCAGTATTTT